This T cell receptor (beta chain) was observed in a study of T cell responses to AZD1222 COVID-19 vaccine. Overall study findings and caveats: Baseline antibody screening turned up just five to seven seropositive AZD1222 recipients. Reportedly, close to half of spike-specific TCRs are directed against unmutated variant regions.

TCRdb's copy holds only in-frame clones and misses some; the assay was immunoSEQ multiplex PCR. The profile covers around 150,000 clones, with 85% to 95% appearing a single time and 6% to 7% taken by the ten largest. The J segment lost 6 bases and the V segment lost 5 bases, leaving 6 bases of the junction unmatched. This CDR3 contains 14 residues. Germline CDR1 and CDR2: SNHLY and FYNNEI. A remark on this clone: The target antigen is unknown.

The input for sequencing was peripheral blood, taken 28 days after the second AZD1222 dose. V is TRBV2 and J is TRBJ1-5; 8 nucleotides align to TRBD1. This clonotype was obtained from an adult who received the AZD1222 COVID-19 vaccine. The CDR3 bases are TGTGCCAGCAGTATCGGACAGGGTGGTCAGCCCCAGCATTTT. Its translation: CASSIGQGGQPQHF.